Listed here are 18 T cell receptor beta chains from one sample, sequenced in a study of blood T cell repertoires in COVID-19 (dated by TCRdb to 2018 to 2021). The receptor library was made with the immunoSEQ multiplex PCR assay. The table comes from immuneACCESS by way of TCRdb, which keeps in-frame sequences with V and J called. Part of the clones is missing from these tables; in studies checked, under half for an unresolved V gene and the rest for unknown reasons. This sample holds 210,000 or so clones; about 83% were observed only once. Roughly 1.2% of the sample comes from the top ten. Source material: peripheral blood. The receptors stem from a woman aged 25 to 39 with COVID-19, enrolled during active disease.

The V call is TRBV2, the J call TRBJ1-5; D possibly corresponds to TRBD1 (5 bases). In germline, CDR1 is SNHLY, CDR2 FYNNEI. V lost 6 bases, J lost 1 base, and 13 bases lay in between. CDR3 length equals 15 residues. The CDR3 here is CASRKGLLSNQPQHF. DNA of the CDR3: TGTGCCAGCAGGAAGGGACTCTTGAGCAATCAGCCCCAGCATTTT.

The chain combines TRBV5-6 with TRBJ2-7; 8 nucleotides match TRBD1. Germline V lookup: CDR1 SGHDT, CDR2 YYEEEE. J gave up 3 bases and V 3 bases, and 5 bases lay outside the gene matches. The CDR3 loop spans 14 amino acids. In nucleotides, the CDR3 is TGTGCCAGCAGCTCCGGACAGGGCCTCTACGAGCAGTACTTC. Its protein is CASSSGQGLYEQYF.

V usage is TRBV21-1 and J usage is TRBJ1-2. TRBV21-1 is noted as a pseudogene. The CDR3 contains 17 residues. The CDR3 DNA follows: TGTGCCAGCAGCAAATCCGAGCACTTACCCTTAAACTATGGCTACACCTTC. Translated, it gives CASSKSEHLPLNYGYTF.

The chain uses TRBV20-1 and TRBJ1-1; 9 positions match TRBD1. Trimming took 4 bases from V and 3 from J; bases not matched to a gene: 3. The germline V gene has CDR1 DFQATT and CDR2 SNEGSKA (reference sequence). This CDR3 comprises 13 residues. Written as DNA, the CDR3 is TGCAGTGCTAATGACAGGGGGTACACTGAAGCTTTCTTT. Its protein is CSANDRGYTEAFF.

This clone came up once. The CDR3 loop is CASSTRDRGDQETQYF. The CDR3 DNA reads TGTGCCAGCAGCACGCGGGACAGGGGGGACCAAGAGACCCAGTACTTC. V usage is TRBV11-3 and J usage is TRBJ2-5; 11 bases map to TRBD1. The CDR3 runs 16 residues. The V segment lost 5 bases and the J segment 0 bases; nucleotides outside the gene matches: 5. Germline V gene sequence: CDR1 SGHNT, CDR2 YENEEA.

The chain uses TRBV7-2 and TRBJ1-2; a possible D gene is TRBD1 (6 bases). Germline CDR1 SGHTA, CDR2 FQGNSA. Trimming took off 0 bases at V and 1 base at J, with 24 bases between the two ends. The length of the CDR3 is 20 residues. The CDR3 region is CASSLAGDRTFWRRNYGYTF. The CDR3 DNA reads TGTGCCAGCAGCTTAGCGGGAGACAGGACTTTTTGGAGGCGTAACTATGGCTACACCTTC.

This clone was found a few times. Other nucleotide sequences in the sample specify the same CDR3. The chain couples TRBV19 to TRBJ2-1; perhaps TRBD1 as D (5 bases). V was clipped by 5 bases and J by 0 bases, with 11 bases between them. Germline assignment: CDR1 LNHDA and CDR2 SQIVND (reference sequence). This CDR3 comprises 15 residues. CDR3 sequence: CASSHDRSSYNEQFF. For the CDR3, the DNA is TGTGCCAGTAGTCACGACAGAAGCTCCTACAATGAGCAGTTCTTC.

The chain links TRBV19 to TRBJ2-7, with TRBD1 identical over 9 bases. The CDR3 contains 15 residues. The junction had 10 bases not matched to a gene; V was cut back by 6 bases and J by 4 bases. Germline CDR1 reads LNHDA; CDR2 reads SQIVND (reference sequence). The CDR3 spells CASSNPGQGNYEQYF. The CDR3 nucleotides are TGTGCCAGTAGCAACCCGGGACAGGGAAATTACGAGCAGTACTTC.

The chain joins TRBV29-1 to TRBJ1-2; 8 bases are shared with TRBD1. Germline CDR1 reads SQVTM; CDR2 reads ANQGSEA. The CDR3 covers 12 residues. Losses at the gene ends were 7 bases for V and 5 bases for J; bases not matched to a gene: 6. DNA of the CDR3: TGCAGCGCTCCGGACAGGGATTATGGCTACACCTTC. Translating gives CSAPDRDYGYTF. Full variable domain (rest looked up from reference TRBV29-1 and TRBJ1-2): SAVISQKPSRDICQRGTSLTIQCQVDSQVTMMFWYRQQPGQSLTLIATANQGSEATYESGFVIDKFPISRPNLTFSTLTVSNMSPEDSSIYLCSAPDRDYGYTFGSGTRLTVV.

In this sample, this clone turned up many times. This chain connects TRBV2 to TRBJ1-2, with 7 bases fitting TRBD1. This CDR3 region has 15 residues. V shed 6 bases and J 5 bases; nucleotides not matched to a gene: 12. Looked up from germline, CDR1 is SNHLY and CDR2 is FYNNEI. CDR3 region: CASRPQLRDSYGYTF. The CDR3 nucleotides read TGTGCCAGCAGGCCCCAGTTGAGGGACAGTTATGGCTACACCTTC.

The V call is TRBV6-5, the J call TRBJ1-2, with TRBD1 matching over 9 bases. The CDR3 totals 15 residues. Trimming cost V 6 bases and J 4 bases; bases outside gene matches: 9. CDR1 and CDR2 (germline): MNHEY, SVGAGI. The CDR3 sequence is CASRTGGTGTYGYTF. CDR3 sequence (DNA): TGTGCCAGCAGGACCGGTGGGACAGGGACCTATGGCTACACCTTC.

This chain uses TRBV28 with TRBJ2-2; 7 bases are a match to TRBD1. Germline lookup yields CDR1 MDHEN and CDR2 SYDVKM. Germline trimming cut 5 bases from V and 1 base from J; bases unmatched to any gene: 7. This CDR3 spans 16 amino acids. The CDR3 protein is CASSKDRWENTGELFF. The CDR3 DNA sequence: TGTGCCAGCAGTAAGGACAGGTGGGAGAACACCGGGGAGCTGTTTTTT. The full variable domain, rest sourced from reference TRBV28 and TRBJ2-2, is DVKVTQSSRYLVKRTGEKVFLECVQDMDHENMFWYRQDPGLGLRLIYFSYDVKMKEKGDIPEGYSVSREKKERFSLILESASTNQTSMYLCASSKDRWENTGELFFGEGSRLTVL.

J is TRBJ1-2 and V is TRBV3-1 (or the pseudogene TRBV3-2); 7 bases fit TRBD1. Germline V gene lookup returns CDR1 LGHDT and CDR2 YNNKEL (reference sequence). The CDR3 spans 14 residues. V lost 2 bases to trimming and J lost 4 bases; unmatched junction nucleotides: 4. CDR3 loop: CASSQNNRGYGYTF. The DNA for the CDR3 is TGTGCCAGCAGCCAAAACAACAGGGGCTATGGCTACACCTTC.

This clone is a singleton in its sample. The rearrangement links TRBV7-2 to TRBJ2-2; a weak D match, TRBD2 (6 bases). Looked up from germline, CDR1 is SGHTA and CDR2 is FQGNSA. This CDR3 has 15 amino acids. The ends were cut back, 5 bases at V and 0 bases at J, with 10 bases in the middle. The CDR3 here is CASSGRRANTGELFF. In DNA, the CDR3 is TGTGCCAGCAGCGGAAGGAGGGCGAACACCGGGGAGCTGTTTTTT.

There are a few counts of this clone. The chain recombines TRBV2 with TRBJ2-5, with unresolved D. Deletions cut 2 bases from V and 0 bases from J, with 7 bases between. The CDR3 covers 14 residues. Germline CDR1 is SNHLY and CDR2 is FYNNEI. CDR3 loop: CASSELLYQETQYF. In DNA form, the CDR3 reads TGTGCCAGCAGTGAACTTCTTTACCAAGAGACCCAGTACTTC.

This clone was detected only a few times. This rearrangement joins TRBV5-1 to TRBJ1-6, with 7 bases fitting TRBD1. This CDR3 has 14 amino acids. The V segment lost 3 bases and the J segment 5 bases; nucleotides outside the gene matches: 2. CDR1 and CDR2 from the germline V gene are SGHRS and YFSETQ. CDR3 sequence reads: CASSSGGNNSPLHF. DNA for the CDR3: TGCGCCAGCAGCTCAGGGGGGAATAATTCACCCCTCCACTTT. The whole variable domain, remainder taken from reference TRBV5-1 and TRBJ1-6, is KAGVTQTPRYLIKTRGQQVTLSCSPISGHRSVSWYQQTPGQGLQFLFEYFSETQRNKGNFPGRFSGRQFSNSRSEMNVSTLELGDSALYLCASSSGGNNSPLHFGNGTRLTVT.

The chain recombines TRBV7-9 with TRBJ2-7; D is unclear. Germline V gene lookup returns CDR1 SEHNR and CDR2 FQNEAQ (reference sequence). The CDR3 spans 16 residues. V lost 3 bases, J lost 0 bases, and 15 bases lay in between. CDR3 DNA sequence: TGTGCCAGCAGCTTCGATGGGCGTAAGAGCTCCTACGAGCAGTACTTC. Residues: CASSFDGRKSSYEQYF.

This clone turned up a few times. This CDR3 reads CASSQGQRDQETQYF. For the CDR3, the DNA is TGCGCCAGCAGCCAAGGGCAGCGGGACCAAGAGACCCAGTACTTC. J is TRBJ2-5 and V is TRBV4-1, with D possibly matching TRBD2 (6 bases). CDR3 length equals 15 residues. CDR1 and CDR2 from the germline V gene are MGHRA and YSYEKL. The V end was cut by 1 base, the J end by 0 bases, with 9 bases between.